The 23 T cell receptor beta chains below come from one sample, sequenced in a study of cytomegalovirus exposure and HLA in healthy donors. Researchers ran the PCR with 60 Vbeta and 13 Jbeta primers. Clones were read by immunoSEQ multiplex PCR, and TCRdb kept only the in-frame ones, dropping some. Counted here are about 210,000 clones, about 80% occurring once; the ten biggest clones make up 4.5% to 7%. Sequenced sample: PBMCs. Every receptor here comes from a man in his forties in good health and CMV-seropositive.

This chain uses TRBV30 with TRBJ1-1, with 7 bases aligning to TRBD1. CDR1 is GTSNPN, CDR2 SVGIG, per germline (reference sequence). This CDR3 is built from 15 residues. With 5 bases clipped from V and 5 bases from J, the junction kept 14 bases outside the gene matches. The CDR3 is CAWRLAGGFFTEAFF. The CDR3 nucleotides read TGTGCCTGGCGACTGGCAGGGGGGTTTTTTACTGAAGCTTTCTTT.

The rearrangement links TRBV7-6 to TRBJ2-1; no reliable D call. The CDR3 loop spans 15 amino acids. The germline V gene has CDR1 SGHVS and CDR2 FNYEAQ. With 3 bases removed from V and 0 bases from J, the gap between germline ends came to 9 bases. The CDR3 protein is CASSFDTSSYNEQFF. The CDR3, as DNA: TGTGCCAGCAGCTTTGACACGAGCTCCTACAATGAGCAGTTCTTC.

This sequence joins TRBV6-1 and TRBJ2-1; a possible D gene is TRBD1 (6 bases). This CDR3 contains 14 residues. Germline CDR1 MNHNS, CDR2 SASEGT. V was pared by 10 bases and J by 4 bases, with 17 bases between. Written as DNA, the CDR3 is TGTGCCACAATAGGACAGTCTGGTTACAATGAGCAGTTCTTC. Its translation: CATIGQSGYNEQFF.

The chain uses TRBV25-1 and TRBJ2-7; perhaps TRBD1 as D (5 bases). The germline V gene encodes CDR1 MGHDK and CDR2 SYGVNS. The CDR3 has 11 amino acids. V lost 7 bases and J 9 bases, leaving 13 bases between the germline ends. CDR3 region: CASTWRQGQYF. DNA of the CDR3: TGTGCCAGCACCTGGCGTCAGGGGCAGTACTTC.

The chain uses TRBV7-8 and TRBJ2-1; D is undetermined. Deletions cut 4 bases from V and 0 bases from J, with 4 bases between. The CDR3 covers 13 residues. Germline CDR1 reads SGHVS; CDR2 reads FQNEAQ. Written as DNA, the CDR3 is TGTGCCAGCAGCTGGCTCTCCTACAATGAGCAGTTCTTC. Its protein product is CASSWLSYNEQFF.

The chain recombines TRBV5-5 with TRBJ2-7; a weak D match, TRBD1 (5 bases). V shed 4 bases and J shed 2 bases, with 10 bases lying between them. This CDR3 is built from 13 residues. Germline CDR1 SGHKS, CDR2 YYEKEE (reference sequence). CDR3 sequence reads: CASSLREAYEQYF. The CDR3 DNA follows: TGTGCCAGCAGCCTCAGGGAAGCCTACGAGCAGTACTTC.

This chain's CDR3 is CASSIRTDQNTIYF. The CDR3 coding sequence is TGTGCCAGTAGTATTCGGACAGACCAAAACACCATATATTTT. The rearrangement links TRBV19 to TRBJ1-3; D perhaps matches TRBD1 (6 bases). The V end was cut by 3 bases, the J end by 6 bases, with 12 bases between. CDR3 length: 14 amino acids. Germline V gene lookup returns CDR1 LNHDA and CDR2 SQIVND (reference sequence).

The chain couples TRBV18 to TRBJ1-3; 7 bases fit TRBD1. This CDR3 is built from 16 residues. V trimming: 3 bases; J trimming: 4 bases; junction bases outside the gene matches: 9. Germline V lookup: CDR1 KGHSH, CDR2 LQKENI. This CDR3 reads CASSPSTGTEGNTIYF. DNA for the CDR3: TGTGCCAGCTCACCGTCCACCGGGACAGAAGGAAACACCATATATTTT.

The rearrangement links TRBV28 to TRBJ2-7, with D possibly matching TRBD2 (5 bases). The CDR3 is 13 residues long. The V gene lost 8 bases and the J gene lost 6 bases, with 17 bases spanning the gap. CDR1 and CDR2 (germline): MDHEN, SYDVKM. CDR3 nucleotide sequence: TGTGCCAGCTTAGGGAGAGGGTTGGGCGAGCAGTACTTC. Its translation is CASLGRGLGEQYF.

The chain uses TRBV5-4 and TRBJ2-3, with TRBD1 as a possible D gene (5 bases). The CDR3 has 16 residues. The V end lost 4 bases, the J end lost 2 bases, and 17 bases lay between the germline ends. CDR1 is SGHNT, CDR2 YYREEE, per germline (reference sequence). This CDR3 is CASSRNGARPTDTQYF. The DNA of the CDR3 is TGTGCCAGCAGCCGGAATGGGGCCAGGCCCACAGATACGCAGTATTTT.

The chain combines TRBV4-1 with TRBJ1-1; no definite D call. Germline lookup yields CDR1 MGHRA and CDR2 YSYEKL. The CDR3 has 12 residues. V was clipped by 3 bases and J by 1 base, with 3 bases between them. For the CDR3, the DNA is TGCGCCAGCAGCCACGGGAACACTGAAGCTTTCTTT. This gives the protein CASSHGNTEAFF.

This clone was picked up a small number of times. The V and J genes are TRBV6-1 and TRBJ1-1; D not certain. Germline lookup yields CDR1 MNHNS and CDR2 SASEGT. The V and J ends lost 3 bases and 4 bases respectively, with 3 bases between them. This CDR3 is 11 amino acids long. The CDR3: CASSDFTEAFF. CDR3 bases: TGTGCCAGCAGTGACTTCACTGAAGCTTTCTTT.

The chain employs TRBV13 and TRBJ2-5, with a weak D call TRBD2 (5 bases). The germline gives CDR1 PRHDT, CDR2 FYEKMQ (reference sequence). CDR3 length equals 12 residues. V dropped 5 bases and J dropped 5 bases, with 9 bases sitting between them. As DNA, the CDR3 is TGTGCCAGCAGCACCCCGGGGGAGACCCAGTACTTC. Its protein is CASSTPGETQYF.

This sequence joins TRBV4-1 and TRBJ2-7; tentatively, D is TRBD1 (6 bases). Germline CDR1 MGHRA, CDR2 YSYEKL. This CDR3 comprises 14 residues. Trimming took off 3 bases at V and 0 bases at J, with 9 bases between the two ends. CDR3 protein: CASSQTGYSYEQYF. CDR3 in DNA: TGCGCCAGCAGCCAGACAGGCTACTCCTACGAGCAGTACTTC.

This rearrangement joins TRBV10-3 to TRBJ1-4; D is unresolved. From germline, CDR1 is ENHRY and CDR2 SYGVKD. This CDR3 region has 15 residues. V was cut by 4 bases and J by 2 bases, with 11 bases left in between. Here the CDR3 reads CAISASGRTNEKLFF. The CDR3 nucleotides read TGTGCCATCAGTGCTTCGGGGAGGACTAATGAAAAACTGTTTTTT.

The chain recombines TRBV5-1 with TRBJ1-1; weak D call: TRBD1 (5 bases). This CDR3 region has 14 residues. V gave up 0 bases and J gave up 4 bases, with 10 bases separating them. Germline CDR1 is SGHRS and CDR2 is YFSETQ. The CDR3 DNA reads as TGCGCCAGCAGCTTGGCCAGGGATCGCACTGAAGCTTTCTTT. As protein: CASSLARDRTEAFF.

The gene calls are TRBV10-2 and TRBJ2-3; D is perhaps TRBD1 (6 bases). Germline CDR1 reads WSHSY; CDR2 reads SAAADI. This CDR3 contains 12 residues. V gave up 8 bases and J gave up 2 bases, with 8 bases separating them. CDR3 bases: TGCGCCAGCGGACAGATCACAGATACGCAGTATTTT. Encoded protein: CASGQITDTQYF.

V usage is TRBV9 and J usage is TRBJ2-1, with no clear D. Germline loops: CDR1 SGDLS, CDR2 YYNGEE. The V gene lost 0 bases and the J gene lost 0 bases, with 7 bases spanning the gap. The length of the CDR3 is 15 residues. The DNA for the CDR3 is TGTGCCAGCAGCGTAGCACAGAGCTCCTACAATGAGCAGTTCTTC. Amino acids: CASSVAQSSYNEQFF.

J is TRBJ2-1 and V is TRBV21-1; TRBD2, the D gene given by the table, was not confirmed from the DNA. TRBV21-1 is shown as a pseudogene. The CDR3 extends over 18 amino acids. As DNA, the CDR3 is TGTGCCAGCAGCAAACATCGAATCCTAGCGGGAGGATACAATGAGCAGTTCTTC. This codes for CASSKHRILAGGYNEQFF.

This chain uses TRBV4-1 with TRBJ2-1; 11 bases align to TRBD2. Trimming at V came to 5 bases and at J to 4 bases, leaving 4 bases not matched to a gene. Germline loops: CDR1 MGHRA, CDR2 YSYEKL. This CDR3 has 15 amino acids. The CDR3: CASSYTSGSYNEQFF. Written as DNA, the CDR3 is TGCGCCAGCAGCTATACTAGCGGGAGTTACAATGAGCAGTTCTTC.

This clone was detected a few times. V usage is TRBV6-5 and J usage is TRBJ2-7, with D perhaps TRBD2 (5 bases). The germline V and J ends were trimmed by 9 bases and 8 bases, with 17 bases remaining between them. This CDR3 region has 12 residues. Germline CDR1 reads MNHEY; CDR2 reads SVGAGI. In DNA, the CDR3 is TGTGCCAGTGTCGGGGTTCTTCAACAGCAGTACTTC. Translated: CASVGVLQQQYF.

CDR3 protein: CASSFSGPLGNIQYF. CDR3 bases: TGTGCCAGCAGTTTTTCAGGGCCCCTGGGAAACATTCAGTACTTC. The V and J genes are TRBV27 and TRBJ2-4; D may be TRBD1 (5 bases). This CDR3 is 15 amino acids long. Deletions cut 3 bases from V and 6 bases from J, with 15 bases between. Germline V CDR1 and CDR2: MNHEY, SMNVEV (reference sequence).

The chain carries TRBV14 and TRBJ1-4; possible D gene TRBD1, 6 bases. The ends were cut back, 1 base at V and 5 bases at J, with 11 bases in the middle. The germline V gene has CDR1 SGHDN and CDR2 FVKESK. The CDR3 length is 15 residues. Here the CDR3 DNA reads TGTGCCAGCAGCCAAGGGGACACGGCGAATGAAAAACTGTTTTTT. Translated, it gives CASSQGDTANEKLFF.